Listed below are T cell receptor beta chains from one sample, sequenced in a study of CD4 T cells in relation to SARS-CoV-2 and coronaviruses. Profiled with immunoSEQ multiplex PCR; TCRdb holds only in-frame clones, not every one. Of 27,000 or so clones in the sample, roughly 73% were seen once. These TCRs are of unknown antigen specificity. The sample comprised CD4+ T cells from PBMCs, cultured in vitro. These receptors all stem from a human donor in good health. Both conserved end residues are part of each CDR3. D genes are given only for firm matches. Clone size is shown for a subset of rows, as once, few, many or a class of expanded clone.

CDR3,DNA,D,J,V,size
CASSLQGRNSPLHF,TGTGCCAGCAGCTTACAGGGGAGAAATTCACCCCTCCACTTT,TRBD1,TRBJ1-6,TRBV6-2/TRBV6-3,few
CASSPQTVTSGNTIYF,TGTGCCAGCAGCCCCCAGACAGTGACCTCTGGAAACACCATATATTTT,NA,TRBJ1-3,TRBV9,NA
CASSPGGRNQPQHF,TGTGCCAGCAGTCCAGGGGGCCGCAATCAGCCCCAGCATTTT,TRBD1,TRBJ1-5,TRBV6-5,NA
CASSQVSTGQPGNQPQHF,TGCGCCAGCAGCCAAGTCTCTACGGGACAACCTGGCAATCAGCCCCAGCATTTT,NA,TRBJ1-5,TRBV4-1,NA
CASSFGQGAYNEQFF,TGTGCCAGCAGCTTCGGACAGGGCGCCTACAATGAGCAGTTCTTC,TRBD1,TRBJ2-1,TRBV7-3,NA
CASSLQSGEVNEQFF,TGTGCCAGTAGTCTACAAAGCGGGGAGGTCAATGAGCAGTTCTTC,TRBD2,TRBJ2-1,TRBV19,NA
CASSPGTAYAGANVLTF,TGTGCCAGCAGCCCCGGGACAGCTTACGCTGGGGCCAACGTCCTGACTTTC,TRBD1,TRBJ2-6,TRBV5-4,NA
CASSRDRSNVLTF,TGTGCCAGCAGCCGGGACAGATCTAACGTCCTGACTTTC,TRBD1,TRBJ2-6,TRBV12-3/TRBV12-4,NA
CAIRDGTSGNEQFF,TGTGCCATCAGGGACGGGACTAGCGGAAATGAGCAGTTCTTC,TRBD2,TRBJ2-1,TRBV10-3,NA
CASSFRTGNTIYF,TGTGCCAGCAGCTTCCGGACTGGAAACACCATATATTTT,NA,TRBJ1-3,TRBV5-8,NA
CASSFGTSQTDTQYF,TGTGCCAGCAGCTTTGGGACTAGCCAAACAGATACGCAGTATTTT,TRBD2,TRBJ2-3,TRBV7-9,NA
CASSPEQGGNEKLFF,TGTGCCAGCAGTCCCGAACAGGGAGGTAATGAAAAACTGTTTTTT,NA,TRBJ1-4,TRBV28,few
CASRPAEKLFF,TGTGCCAGCAGGCCAGCGGAAAAACTGTTTTTT,NA,TRBJ1-4,TRBV7-2,few
CASSLYGSNQPQHF,TGTGCCAGCAGTTTATATGGGAGCAATCAGCCCCAGCATTTT,NA,TRBJ1-5,TRBV27,NA
CARKNHEREAEETQYF,TGTGCCAGAAAAAATCACGAACGGGAGGCAGAAGAGACCCAGTACTTC,TRBD2,TRBJ2-5,TRBV24-1,once
CASSGGQGGPLWPQHF,TGTGCCAGCAGTGGGGGACAGGGAGGGCCTTTGTGGCCCCAGCATTTT,TRBD1,TRBJ1-5,TRBV6-2/TRBV6-3,NA
CASSLDFSDRGRPQHF,TGTGCCAGCAGCTTAGATTTTTCGGACAGGGGAAGGCCCCAGCATTTT,TRBD1,TRBJ1-5,TRBV7-9,NA